These T cell receptor beta chains were read from a single sample in a study of T cell changes during pregnancy in multiple sclerosis. Generated by immunoSEQ multiplex PCR, the TCRdb table keeps only in-frame clones and is missing some. Found here are 55,000 to 85,000 clones, around 90% of them singletons; the top ten hold more than 1.1%. The sample was peripheral blood, taken after pregnancy. These receptors were collected from a female donor with multiple sclerosis, enrolled in a pregnancy study. The CDR3 runs from the conserved cysteine through the conserved F or W. The D gene is left open where the match is weak.

J gene,D gene,V gene,CDR3 protein
TRBJ2-2,TRBD1,TRBV29-1,CSAAQGQGTGELFF
TRBJ2-7,TRBD2,TRBV28,CASSLSSGIYEQYF
TRBJ1-1,.,TRBV18,CASSPPYLNTEAFF
TRBJ2-3,.,TRBV6-1,CASSESWGDTDTQYF
TRBJ2-1,TRBD2,TRBV5-1,CASSLVLAGVKDEQFF
TRBJ2-3,.,TRBV19,CASSREGPDTQYF
TRBJ1-2,TRBD1,TRBV18,CASSHGQGGYGYTF
TRBJ2-1,TRBD1,TRBV9,CASSDETGGAYNEQFF
TRBJ2-1,.,TRBV5-6,CARPWAGWCNEQFF
TRBJ2-1,.,TRBV7-2,CASNPYEYNEQFF
TRBJ2-7,TRBD2,TRBV28,CASSGSWASGRAGGYGEQYF
TRBJ1-3,.,TRBV6-5,CASSQRQRPGNTIYF
TRBJ2-5,TRBD1,TRBV5-4,CASSLQGAGETQYF
TRBJ2-1,TRBD2,TRBV27,CASSGTGLAENNEQFF
TRBJ1-2,.,TRBV4-2,CASSQDLPGLNYGYTF
TRBJ2-3,.,TRBV2,CASSFRYTDTQYF
TRBJ2-3,TRBD2,TRBV5-1,CASSLVSLAGGRDTQYF
TRBJ2-7,TRBD2,TRBV4-2,CASSQDRWRERNEQYF
TRBJ1-1,.,TRBV4-3,CASSQDPGMNTEAFF
TRBJ2-5,TRBD1,TRBV7-2,CASSLQGEGTQYF
TRBJ1-3,.,TRBV7-9,CASSQTGGNTIYF
TRBJ1-1,.,TRBV5-4,CASSVAPGVNTEAFF
TRBJ1-4,.,TRBV5-4,CASSRGAFRRTNEKLFF
TRBJ1-2,TRBD1,TRBV7-3,CASSLEGGVDGYTF
TRBJ2-4,TRBD2,TRBV9,CASSAQLAGINIQYF
TRBJ2-1,TRBD2,TRBV9,CASSAPGGSWEEQFF
TRBJ2-7,TRBD1,TRBV11-2,CASSLDWDRDFVEQYF
TRBJ2-1,.,TRBV4-1,CASSRGPSRQFF
TRBJ1-3,TRBD1,TRBV19,CASSRRQGASTIYF
TRBJ2-7,TRBD1,TRBV7-9,CASSPPGQGGYEQYF
TRBJ1-1,.,TRBV7-9,CASSLDEGEAFF
TRBJ2-7,.,TRBV2,CASSRTAYEQYF
TRBJ2-1,.,TRBV5-4,CASSLTRFSYNEQFF
TRBJ2-5,.,TRBV5-6,CASSFQVGQETQYF
TRBJ1-2,.,TRBV16,CASSQLERVNYGYTF
TRBJ1-5,.,TRBV4-1,CASSHGQGLGNQPQHF
TRBJ1-1,.,TRBV4-3,CASSQDQRGTDEAFF
TRBJ2-7,.,TRBV6-1,CASSDPPGLLSYEQYF
TRBJ2-3,TRBD1,TRBV4-2,CASSRTGEVHTDTQYF
TRBJ2-2,TRBD2,TRBV6-6,CASRPTSGANTGELFF
TRBJ2-5,.,TRBV7-9,CASSLMAGETQYF
TRBJ2-5,TRBD1,TRBV5-1,CASSRDRVGTQYF
TRBJ1-4,.,TRBV13,CASSRRTAGDEKLFF
TRBJ2-7,.,TRBV27,CASSLSVPVYEQYF
TRBJ2-5,TRBD2,TRBV11-2,CASSSSGWNQETQYF
TRBJ1-1,TRBD1,TRBV2,CASSLGQRSEAFF